Below, 20 T cell receptor beta chains from the same sample are listed, as sequenced in a study of shared clonotypes between healthy human individuals. CD8 cells classed as naive were CD45RO-negative and positively selected for CCR7, excluding terminally differentiated effector memory CD45RA+ cells. The method was immunoSEQ multiplex PCR; TCRdb's version includes in-frame clones alone and lacks a portion of them. The table shows about 2 million clones, with roughly 94% occurring only once. Sequenced: naive CD8+ T cells sorted from blood. The receptors derive from a man in his late teens or twenties in good health.

In regard to this clone: This specimen includes other DNA sequences encoding the same CDR3. This sequence joins TRBV5-4 and TRBJ1-2; D gene ambiguous. This CDR3 spans 14 amino acids. The V end was cut by 0 bases, the J end by 0 bases, with 6 bases between. Germline CDR1 is SGHNT and CDR2 is YYREEE (reference sequence). The CDR3 DNA reads as TGTGCCAGCAGCTTGGACGGAGCTAACTATGGCTACACCTTC. It yields the protein CASSLDGANYGYTF.

The chain is built from TRBV30 and TRBJ1-2; D is unresolved. CDR3 length equals 13 residues. The V gene's germline CDR1 is GTSNPN and CDR2 SVGIG (reference sequence). Trimming pared 1 base from V and 6 bases from J, leaving 12 bases between. The CDR3 nucleotides read TGTGCCTGGAGTGCGACCTGGCCGCATGGCTACACCTTC. It specifies CAWSATWPHGYTF.

Points on this clone: The identical CDR3 is also encoded by other nucleotide sequences in the sample. This sequence joins TRBV13 and TRBJ1-2; TRBD1 matches at 8 bases. J lost 8 bases, V lost 0 bases, and 2 bases had no gene match. The germline V gene has CDR1 PRHDT and CDR2 FYEKMQ (reference sequence). This CDR3 contains 13 residues. The CDR3 protein is CASSLGQGDGYTF. The CDR3 coding sequence is TGTGCCAGCAGCTTAGGACAGGGGGACGGCTACACCTTC.

CDR3 nucleotides: TGTGCCAGCAGCTTGGGACTAGCGGGGGCGACCTACGAGCAGTACTTC. Translated, it gives CASSLGLAGATYEQYF. The V and J genes are TRBV5-6 and TRBJ2-7, with TRBD2 matching over 12 bases. V lost 0 bases and J lost 2; bases outside the gene matches: 3. CDR1 and CDR2 from the germline V gene are SGHDT and YYEEEE. The CDR3 has 16 amino acids.

The J gene is TRBJ2-3, the V gene TRBV5-1, with D perhaps matching TRBD1 (6 bases). Germline CDR1 reads SGHRS; CDR2 reads YFSETQ. The germline V and J ends were trimmed by 6 bases and 2 bases, with 13 bases remaining between them. This CDR3 has 14 amino acids. The DNA for the CDR3 is TGCGCCAGCACATCCGACAGGTTCACAGATACGCAGTATTTT. Amino acid sequence: CASTSDRFTDTQYF. Full variable domain (missing parts from reference TRBV5-1 and TRBJ2-3): KAGVTQTPRYLIKTRGQQVTLSCSPISGHRSVSWYQQTPGQGLQFLFEYFSETQRNKGNFPGRFSGRQFSNSRSEMNVSTLELGDSALYLCASTSDRFTDTQYFGPGTRLTVL.

The rearrangement uses TRBV2 and TRBJ1-5, with D uncertain. The germline V and J ends were trimmed by 1 base and 1 base, with 11 bases remaining between them. Germline CDR1 is SNHLY and CDR2 is FYNNEI. The CDR3 extends over 16 amino acids. CDR3 sequence reads: CASSEGPAGSNQPQHF. CDR3 sequence (DNA): TGTGCCAGCAGTGAAGGACCCGCCGGAAGCAATCAGCCCCAGCATTTT.

The chain recombines TRBV7-2 with TRBJ2-7; perhaps TRBD2 as D (7 bases). CDR3 length equals 16 residues. The V and J ends lost 1 base and 4 bases respectively, with 17 bases between them. Per germline, CDR1 SGHTA and CDR2 FQGNSA. As DNA, the CDR3 is TGTGCCAGCAGCTTAGAGGGGAGGGGGGCATGGTACGAGCAGTACTTC. Its protein product is CASSLEGRGAWYEQYF.

This sequence joins TRBV5-1 and TRBJ2-2, with 12 bases that match TRBD2. Germline V CDR1 and CDR2: SGHRS, YFSETQ. V was pared by 1 base and J by 7 bases, with 11 bases of the junction left unmatched. This CDR3 comprises 18 residues. The CDR3 spells CASSLTPRTSGAVGELFF. Written as DNA, the CDR3 is TGCGCCAGCAGCTTGACCCCTCGGACTAGCGGGGCGGTCGGGGAGCTGTTTTTT. The whole variable domain, remainder taken from reference TRBV5-1 and TRBJ2-2, is KAGVTQTPRYLIKTRGQQVTLSCSPISGHRSVSWYQQTPGQGLQFLFEYFSETQRNKGNFPGRFSGRQFSNSRSEMNVSTLELGDSALYLCASSLTPRTSGAVGELFFGEGSRLTVL.

The chain uses TRBV4-3 and TRBJ1-1; D not certain. V was clipped by 6 bases and J by 4 bases, with 12 bases between them. The germline V gene has CDR1 LGHNA and CDR2 YSLEER. This CDR3 is 13 amino acids long. In DNA form, the CDR3 reads TGCGCCAGCAGTCCAAACCTGGGCACTGAAGCTTTCTTT. Its protein product is CASSPNLGTEAFF.

V is TRBV13 and J is TRBJ1-4; D ambiguous. The germline V gene encodes CDR1 PRHDT and CDR2 FYEKMQ (reference sequence). This CDR3 is 13 amino acids long. The ends were cut back, 5 bases at V and 8 bases at J, with 12 bases in the middle. The CDR3 bases are TGTGCCAGCAGCCCAGCACAGTCCGAAAAACTGTTTTTT. Amino acids: CASSPAQSEKLFF.

The rearrangement links TRBV4-3 to TRBJ1-2; D is ambiguous. CDR1 is LGHNA and CDR2 is YSLEER in the germline V gene. Trimming took off 1 base at V and 1 base at J, with 10 bases between the two ends. This CDR3 spans 15 amino acids. This chain's CDR3 is CASSQGDKVNYGYTF. The DNA for the CDR3 is TGCGCCAGCAGCCAAGGGGATAAAGTTAACTATGGCTACACCTTC.

The V and J genes are TRBV4-3 and TRBJ2-1; D unresolved. The CDR3 runs to 19 residues. The V gene's germline CDR1 is LGHNA and CDR2 YSLEER. V lost 0 bases, J lost 0 bases, and 18 bases lay in between. Written as DNA, the CDR3 is TGCGCCAGCAGCCAAGATTGGGCAGGTTACATTAGCTCCTACAATGAGCAGTTCTTC. Translation gives CASSQDWAGYISSYNEQFF.

This sequence joins TRBV10-3 and TRBJ1-6; TRBD1 agrees at 8 bases. Germline V gives CDR1 ENHRY, CDR2 SYGVKD. CDR3 size: 13 residues. The junction had 3 bases not matched to a gene; V was cut back by 4 bases and J by 10 bases. CDR3: CAISADRDSPLHF. The CDR3 bases are TGTGCCATCAGTGCGGACAGGGACTCACCCCTCCACTTT.

The chain has TRBV11-2 and TRBJ1-2, with D possibly TRBD1 on 6 matching bases. Germline CDR1 reads SGHAT; CDR2 reads FQNNGV. The CDR3 length is 13 residues. V dropped 5 bases and J dropped 6 bases, with 13 bases sitting between them. The CDR3 coding sequence is TGTGCCAGCAGCGCCGGGACATACAATGGCTACACCTTC. Its protein product is CASSAGTYNGYTF. The entire variable domain, with the rest obtained from reference TRBV11-2 and TRBJ1-2, is as follows: EAGVAQSPRYKIIEKRQSVAFWCNPISGHATLYWYQQILGQGPKLLIQFQNNGVVDDSQLPKDRFSAERLKGVDSTLKIQPAKLEDSAVYLCASSAGTYNGYTFGSGTRLTVV.

Comments on this clone: Within the sample, other DNA sequences also encode this same CDR3. The J gene is TRBJ1-2, the V gene TRBV6-5; D gene unclear. The CDR3 runs to 13 residues. The germline V gene encodes CDR1 MNHEY and CDR2 SVGAGI. V lost 0 bases and J lost 2, with 4 bases in between. For the CDR3, the DNA is TGTGCCAGCAGTTACTCATCCAACTATGGCTACACCTTC. Protein product: CASSYSSNYGYTF.

This chain joins TRBV13 and TRBJ2-3, with D possibly TRBD1 on 6 matching bases. There are 14 residues in the CDR3. Germline V CDR1 and CDR2: PRHDT, FYEKMQ (reference sequence). Trimming shortened V by 6 bases and J by 0 bases, and 10 bases separated the two germline ends. In DNA, the CDR3 is TGTGCCAGCAGACAGGGTTATAGCACAGATACGCAGTATTTT. Its protein is CASRQGYSTDTQYF. The full variable domain, completed using reference TRBV13 and TRBJ2-3, is AAGVIQSPRHLIKEKRETATLKCYPIPRHDTVYWYQQGPGQDPQFLISFYEKMQSDKGSIPDRFSAQQFSDYHSELNMSSLELGDSALYFCASRQGYSTDTQYFGPGTRLTVL.

Concerning this clone itself: This same CDR3 is encoded by further DNA sequences in the sample. The CDR3 reads CASTTSGSSYEQYF. The CDR3 DNA reads as TGTGCCAGCACAACTAGCGGGAGCTCCTACGAGCAGTACTTC. The chain carries TRBV27 and TRBJ2-7, with TRBD2 identical over 11 bases. With V trimmed by 7 bases and J by 0 bases, 2 bases remained unmatched. Germline CDR1 is MNHEY and CDR2 is SMNVEV (reference sequence). CDR3 length: 14 amino acids.

The gene calls are TRBV28 and TRBJ2-7, with TRBD1 as a possible D gene (5 bases). V was cut by 6 bases and J by 2 bases, with 17 bases left in between. The CDR3 has 15 amino acids. Germline CDR1 reads MDHEN; CDR2 reads SYDVKM. CDR3 loop: CASSLSYRIAYEQYF. CDR3 in DNA: TGTGCCAGCAGCCTCTCCTACAGGATTGCCTACGAGCAGTACTTC.

For this clone: This same CDR3 is encoded by further DNA sequences in the sample. The genes are TRBV11-2 and TRBJ2-7, with TRBD1 matching 9 bases. V gave up 0 bases and J gave up 4 bases; unmatched junction bases: 1. Germline V CDR1 and CDR2: SGHAT, FQNNGV. The CDR3 length is 14 residues. CDR3: CASSLEQGAYEQYF. The CDR3 nucleotides read TGTGCCAGCAGCTTAGAACAGGGGGCGTACGAGCAGTACTTC.

This clone has just a few counts. CDR3 nucleotides: TGTGCCAGCAGCTTCTCTAGCGGGCGCGAGGGCGAGCAGTACTTC. Its protein is CASSFSSGREGEQYF. This chain connects TRBV5-6 to TRBJ2-5; 8 positions agree with TRBD2. The DNA end is more similar to TRBJ2-7, so the J call may be wrong. Germline loops: CDR1 SGHDT, CDR2 YYEEEE. The CDR3 extends over 15 amino acids.